Detailed here is one TCR beta chain. Per the germline V gene, CDR1 is SGDLS and CDR2 is YYNGEE. The CDR3 sequence is 15 residues long. Trimming stripped 3 bases from V and 2 bases from J, with 15 bases between. This sample was taken from a study of blood T cell repertoires in COVID-19. Study information: Whether acute or convalescent, the COVID-19 samples came from the United States, Italy and Spain.

As handled by the study authors: Nucleated cell counts were estimated from reference gene primer amplification. Repertoires were generated with immunoSEQ multiplex PCR, while TCRdb's copy carries only in-frame clones and drops some. V, J and clone size are taken as reported in that table, and D and trimming were inferred from the DNA itself. The sample has under 200,000 clones, about nine tenths seen once. Patients in Seattle were enrolled during active infection, then followed longitudinally. The source is a woman aged 55-75 years with COVID-19, enrolled during active disease. The rearrangement links TRBV9 to TRBJ2-7; TRBD2 might be the D (6 bases). Material: peripheral blood. CDR3 bases: TGTGCCAGCAGCGAGGACGACGGGAGCCCCTACGAGCAGTACTTC. It is translated as CASSEDDGSPYEQYF.